This TCR beta chain was recovered during a study of T cell responses to AZD1222 COVID-19 vaccine. Profiling relied on immunoSEQ multiplex PCR, and the TCRdb table lists in-frame clones only, not all of them. The repertoire includes 130,000 or so clones, 91% of them detected once, and about 7.5% sits in the top ten. Concerning this clone itself: Antigen: not known.

Broader study findings: Baseline seropositives among AZD1222 recipients totaled only 5 or 6.

CDR1 is MNHNS, CDR2 SASEGT, per germline. There are 15 residues in the CDR3. Trimming pared 2 bases from V and 5 bases from J, leaving 10 bases between. The genes are TRBV6-1 and TRBJ1-6; weak D call: TRBD1 (5 bases). This clonotype originated in an adult who received the MenACWY meningococcal vaccine as a control. Sequencing was performed on peripheral blood, taken 28 days after the second dose of the MenACWY control vaccine. Here the CDR3 reads CASSEQGGNNSPLHF. The CDR3 DNA reads as TGTGCCAGCAGTGAACAGGGCGGGAATAATTCACCCCTCCACTTT.